This T cell receptor beta chain stems from a study of blood T cell repertoires in COVID-19. Overall study context: Sites in the United States, Italy and Spain provided acute and convalescent COVID-19 samples. Sources were T cells, B-cell-depleted T cells, or PBMCs; the material itself was cDNA or gDNA.

The CDR3 length is 15 residues. V was pared by 0 bases and J by 2 bases, with 12 bases between. The germline V gene has CDR1 SGDLS and CDR2 YYNGEE. Generated by immunoSEQ multiplex PCR, the TCRdb table keeps only in-frame clones and is missing some. The data show 200,000 to 250,000 clones, about 84% seen once. This TCR was recovered from a man older than 75 with acute or convalescent COVID-19. Sequenced material: peripheral blood. The chain links TRBV9 to TRBJ2-7; a weak D match, TRBD2 (5 bases). Written as DNA, the CDR3 is TGTGCCAGCAGCGTAGATCGCGGGCCGGCCTACGAGCAGTACTTC. Protein product: CASSVDRGPAYEQYF.